This T cell receptor beta chain was profiled in a study of identical twins (TCRdb year 2016). At the level of the whole study: TCR alpha and beta repertoires from monozygotic twins, unrelated adults of various ages and cord blood were deep-sequenced to test whether fetal clonotypes persist. To rule out contamination, replicate twin experiments were performed at different times with different library preparation protocols. On the study overall, not on this receptor specifically: Because the same donors could not be followed over many years, conclusions were based on cross-sectional statistical analysis. Abundant cord blood beta clonotypes carried fewer insertions; young adult naive repertoires showed a weaker similar trend, while memory repertoires showed none. Zero-insertion analyses could be partly confounded by invariant T cells such as MAIT and iNKT, although diverse VJ usage argued against such confounding for most clonotypes. Compared with coincidental sharing between unrelated individuals, an excess of low generation-probability sequences was observed among out-of-frame TCR alpha sequences shared between twins. In monozygotic twins, recombination models systematically underestimated out-of-frame TCR alpha sharing, but the models matched the sharing seen between unrelated individuals. The excess sharing between twins in beta out-of-frame sequences was weaker because fewer shared sequences reduced the signal-to-noise ratio.

The CDR3 starts with the cysteine, ends with the phenylalanine, and has 16 residues. Of the read, only the CDR3 DNA is kept; its 48 bases are in frame from base 1. V is reduced by 3 bases and J by 2 bases, leaving a spacing of 16 bases between them. The germline V gene encodes CDR1 ENHRY and CDR2 SYGVKD. Every donor was a healthy Caucasian. The twin cohort consisted of three pairs of female monozygotic twins, all aged about 18 to 29 years. Peripheral blood mononuclear cells were the source from which RNA for the TCR libraries was isolated. The library was built by means of 5' RACE. Sequencing took place on an Illumina HiSeq 2000. A universal primer binding site was introduced by template switching, and a unique molecular identifier was present in the final cDNA, enabling accurate counting of TCR cDNA molecules. First-strand cDNA for TCR alpha and beta chains was synthesized from specific primers in the conserved constant-segment region. To control for contamination, every cDNA library carried two barcodes: a SMART-Mk sample barcode plus Illumina barcodes. TruSeq adapter sequences along with Illumina sample barcodes were introduced in two successive PCR steps. TCR alpha and beta cDNA libraries were sequenced on the Illumina HiSeq platform with custom primers. Regarding the original processing steps: MiGEC was used to process raw reads and extract unique molecular identifiers, and MiXCR was used to find CDR3 positions. Recombination models were inferred per individual with the repgenHMM and IGoR tools using an EM algorithm. Shared clonotypes were analyzed with the tcR package in R, and sharing was normalized by the product of cloneset sizes. To study raw recombination free of thymic and clonal selection effects, out-of-frame nonproductive sequences were analyzed. TCRdb reworked the public reads: Q25 trimming with fastp, MiXCR clone assembly, productive beta chains retained. Records with the same CDR3 protein are collapsed into one entry carrying the most frequent genes and DNA. TCRdb's processing, not the authors' own work, is the source of the V and J calls. This sample holds 500,000 to 650,000 distinct CDR3 sequences; around 7.4% were observed only once. The top ten clonotypes cover less than 2% of the sample.

A remark on this clonotype: The antigen this receptor binds is unknown. No much larger clonotype is one base removed from it; base qualities were not supplied.

These data also featured in a second study, about yellow fever vaccine responses in identical twins. As noted in the second study: According to the authors, in identical twins the way T cells responded to vaccination appeared partly convergent and partly personalized. In the study, vaccine-responding T cell clones were precisely tracked in identical twins.

Here the chain combines TRBV10-3 and TRBJ2-5, with a tentative D gene TRBD2 over 7 matching bases. Sample: PBMCs. The clonotype comes from a woman younger than 30 in good health. The sequenced DNA is TGTGCCATCAGTGACCCGCCGCGGGGGCCTCAAGAGACCCAGTACTTC. The translation is CAISDPPRGPQETQYF.